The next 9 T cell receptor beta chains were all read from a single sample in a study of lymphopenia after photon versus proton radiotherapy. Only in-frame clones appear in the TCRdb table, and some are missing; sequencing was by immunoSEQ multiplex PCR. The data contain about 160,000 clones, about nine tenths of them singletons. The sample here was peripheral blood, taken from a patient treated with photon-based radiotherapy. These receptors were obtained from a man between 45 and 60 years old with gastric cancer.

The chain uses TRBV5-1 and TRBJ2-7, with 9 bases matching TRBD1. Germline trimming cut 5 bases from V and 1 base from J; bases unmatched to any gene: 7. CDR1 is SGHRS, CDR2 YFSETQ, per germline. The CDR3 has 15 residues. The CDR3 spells CASRSDRGGSYEQYF. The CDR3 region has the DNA TGCGCCAGCAGATCGGACAGGGGAGGTTCCTACGAGCAGTACTTC.

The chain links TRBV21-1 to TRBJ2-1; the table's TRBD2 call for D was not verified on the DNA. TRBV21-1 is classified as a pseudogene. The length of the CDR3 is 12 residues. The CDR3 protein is CASRSCHNEQFF. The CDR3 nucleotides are TGTGCCAGCAGGAGCTGCCACAATGAGCAGTTCTTC.

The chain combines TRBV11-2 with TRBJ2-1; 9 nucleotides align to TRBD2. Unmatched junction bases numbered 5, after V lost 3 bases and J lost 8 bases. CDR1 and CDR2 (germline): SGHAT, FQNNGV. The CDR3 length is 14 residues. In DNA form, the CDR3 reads TGTGCCAGCAGCTTGGGGACTAGCTTGGATGAGCAGTTCTTC. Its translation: CASSLGTSLDEQFF.

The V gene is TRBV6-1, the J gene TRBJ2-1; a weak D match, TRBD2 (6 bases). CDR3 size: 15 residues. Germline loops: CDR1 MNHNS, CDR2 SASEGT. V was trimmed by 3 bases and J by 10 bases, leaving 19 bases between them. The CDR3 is CASSEDYPLLREQFF. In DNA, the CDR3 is TGTGCCAGCAGTGAGGACTACCCTTTATTGCGGGAGCAGTTCTTC.

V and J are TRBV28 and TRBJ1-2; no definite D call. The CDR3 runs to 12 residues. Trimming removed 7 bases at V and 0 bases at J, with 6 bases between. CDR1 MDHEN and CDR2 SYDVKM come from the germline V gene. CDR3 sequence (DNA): TGTGCCAGCACGTTGGCTAACTATGGCTACACCTTC. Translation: CASTLANYGYTF.

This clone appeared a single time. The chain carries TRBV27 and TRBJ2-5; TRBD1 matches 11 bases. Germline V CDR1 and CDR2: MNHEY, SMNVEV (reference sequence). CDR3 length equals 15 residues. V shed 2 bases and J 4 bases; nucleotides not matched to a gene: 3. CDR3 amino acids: CASSLGQGARETQYF. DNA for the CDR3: TGTGCCAGCAGTTTAGGACAGGGGGCGAGAGAGACCCAGTACTTC.

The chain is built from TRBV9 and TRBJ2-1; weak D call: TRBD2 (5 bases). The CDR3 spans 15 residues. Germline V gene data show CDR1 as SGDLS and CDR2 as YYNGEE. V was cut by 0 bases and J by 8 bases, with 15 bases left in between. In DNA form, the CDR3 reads TGTGCCAGCAGCGTAGCGACCGGCGGGTGGGATGAGCAGTTCTTC. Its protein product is CASSVATGGWDEQFF.

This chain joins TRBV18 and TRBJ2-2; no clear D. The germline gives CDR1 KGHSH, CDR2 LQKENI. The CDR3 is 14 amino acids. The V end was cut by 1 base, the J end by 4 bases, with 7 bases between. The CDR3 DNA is TGTGCCAGCTCACCACAGGGAAGCACCGGGGAGCTGTTTTTT. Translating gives CASSPQGSTGELFF.

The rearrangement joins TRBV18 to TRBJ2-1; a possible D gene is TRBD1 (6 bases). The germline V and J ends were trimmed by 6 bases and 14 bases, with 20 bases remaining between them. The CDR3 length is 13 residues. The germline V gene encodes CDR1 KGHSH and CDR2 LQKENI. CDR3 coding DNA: TGTGCCAGCTCGCCAAGGGGGAATGATAGAAAGTTCTTC. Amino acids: CASSPRGNDRKFF.